This T cell receptor (beta chain) was captured by sequencing in a study of neoadjuvant anti-PD-1 for oral cavity cancer. Study-wide findings and caveats: Treg/Th17 ratio rose with pretreatment blood and fell with post-treatment tumor TCRbeta clonality.

The CDR3 loop spans 12 amino acids. Losses at the gene ends were 7 bases for V and 3 bases for J; bases not matched to a gene: 3. The germline V gene has CDR1 SQVTM and CDR2 ANQGSEA. PBMC libraries mostly used around 460 ng of input genomic DNA, with six replicates per sample. The protocol was immunoSEQ multiplex PCR, while the TCRdb copy is restricted to in-frame clones and leaves out a portion. This repertoire shows tens of thousands of clones, under 90% found once; its top ten account for 2.5% to 3.5%. Patients were newly diagnosed with stage II-IVA oral cavity squamous cell carcinoma without prior systemic or radiation treatment. Analysis of PBMCs was direct, with no culture step. On this clone: No antigen is known for it.

The input for sequencing was PBMCs, taken before nivolumab (anti-PD-1) treatment. The chain is built from TRBV29-1 and TRBJ2-5; TRBD1 matches 9 bases. The origin of this receptor is a person aged 35-80 years with oral cavity squamous cell carcinoma. The CDR3 spells CSARQGEETQYF. Here the CDR3 DNA reads TGCAGCGCACGACAGGGGGAAGAGACCCAGTACTTC.